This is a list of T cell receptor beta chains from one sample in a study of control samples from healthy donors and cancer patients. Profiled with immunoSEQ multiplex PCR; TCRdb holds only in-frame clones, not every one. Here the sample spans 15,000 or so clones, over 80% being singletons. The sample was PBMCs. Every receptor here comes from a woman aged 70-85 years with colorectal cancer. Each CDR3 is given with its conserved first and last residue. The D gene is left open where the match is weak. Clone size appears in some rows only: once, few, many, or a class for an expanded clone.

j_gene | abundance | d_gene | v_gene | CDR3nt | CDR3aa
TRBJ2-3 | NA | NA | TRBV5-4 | TGTGCCAGCAGCGGAGACACCGGGGATACGCAGTATTTT | CASSGDTGDTQYF
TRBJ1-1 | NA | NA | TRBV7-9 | TGTGCCAGCAGCGAAACGAGGGTGGGCACTGAAGCTTTCTTT | CASSETRVGTEAFF
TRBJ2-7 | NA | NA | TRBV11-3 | TGTGCCAGCAGCTTAGGAAACCCTCTTGCCGGGACGGCCGGACCTGAGCAGTACTTC | CASSLGNPLAGTAGPEQYF
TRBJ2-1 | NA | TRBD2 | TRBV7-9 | TGTGCCAGCAGTCCCCGGGGGGCGGGGGGCAATGAGCAGTTCTTC | CASSPRGAGGNEQFF
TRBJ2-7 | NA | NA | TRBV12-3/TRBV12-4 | TGTGCCAGCAGTTACCAAACCTACGAGCAGTACTTC | CASSYQTYEQYF
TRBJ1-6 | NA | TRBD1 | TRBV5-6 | TGTGCCAGCAGCAAGGGACAGAATAATTCACCCCTCCACTTT | CASSKGQNNSPLHF
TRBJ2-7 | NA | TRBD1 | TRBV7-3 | TGTGCCAGCAGCTTCGGACAGGGCGAGCAGTACTTC | CASSFGQGEQYF
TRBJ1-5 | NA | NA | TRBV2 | TGTGCCAGCACCCTACAGGGAGGCAATCAGCCCCAGCATTTT | CASTLQGGNQPQHF
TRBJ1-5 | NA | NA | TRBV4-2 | TGTGCCAGCAGCGAAGCCAGAGATCAGCCCCAGCATTTT | CASSEARDQPQHF
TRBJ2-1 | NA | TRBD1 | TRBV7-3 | TGTGCCAGCAGCCCTACGGGACAGCTTTACAATGAGCAGTTCTTC | CASSPTGQLYNEQFF
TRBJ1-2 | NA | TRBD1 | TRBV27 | TGTGCCAGCAGCTACTGGACAGGGGGCGCTTTTGGGGGCTACACCTTC | CASSYWTGGAFGGYTF
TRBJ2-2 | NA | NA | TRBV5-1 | TGCGCCAGCAGCCCCCGACAAACCCTTCGGGAGCTGTTTTTT | CASSPRQTLRELFF
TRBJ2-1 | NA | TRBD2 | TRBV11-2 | TGTGCCAGCAGCTTAGTGGGGACTAGCGGGAGATCATTGCAGTTCTTC | CASSLVGTSGRSLQFF
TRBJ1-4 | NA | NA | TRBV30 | TGTGCCTGGAGTCACCCCAGGAGGGCAACTAATGAAAAACTGTTTTTT | CAWSHPRRATNEKLFF
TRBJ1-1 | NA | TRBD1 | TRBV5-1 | TGCGCCAGTCGGACAGGGGGCATGGTGAACACTGAAGCTTTCTTT | CASRTGGMVNTEAFF
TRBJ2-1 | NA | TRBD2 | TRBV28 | TGTGCCAGCATCCTTACTAGCGGCTACAATGAGCAGTTCTTC | CASILTSGYNEQFF
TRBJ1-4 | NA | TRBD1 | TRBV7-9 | TGTGCCAGCAGCTTAGGAGACAGGGAGATTAATGAAAAACTGTTTTTT | CASSLGDREINEKLFF
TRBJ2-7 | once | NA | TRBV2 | TGTGCCAGCAGCCGACAGTTGAACTCCTACGAGCAGTACTTC | CASSRQLNSYEQYF
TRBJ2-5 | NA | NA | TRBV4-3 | TGCGCCAGCAGCCGAGGGGTCGGCCAAGAGACCCAGTACTTC | CASSRGVGQETQYF
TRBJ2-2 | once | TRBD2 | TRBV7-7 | TGTGCTAGCAGCGCCTCTAGCGGCCAGCGGGCCGGGGAGCTGTTTTTT | CASSASSGQRAGELFF
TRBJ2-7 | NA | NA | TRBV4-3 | TGCGCCAGCAGCCCGGGACTGGGGACGTGGGACATGGTGCAGTACTTC | CASSPGLGTWDMVQYF
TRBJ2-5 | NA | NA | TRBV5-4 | TGTGCCAGCAGCTTGTACGGGGGCAGGGAGACCCAGTACTTC | CASSLYGGRETQYF
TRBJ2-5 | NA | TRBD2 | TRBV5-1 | TGCGCCAGCAGCCCTACGACTAGCGGGACAGAGACCCAGTACTTC | CASSPTTSGTETQYF
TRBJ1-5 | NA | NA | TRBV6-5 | TGTGCCAGCAGGCCGACGGATAATCAGCCCCAGCATTTT | CASRPTDNQPQHF
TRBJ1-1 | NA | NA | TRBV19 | TGTGCCAGTAGTATGTACACTGAAGCTTTCTTT | CASSMYTEAFF
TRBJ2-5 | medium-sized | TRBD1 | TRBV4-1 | TGCGCCAGCAGCCCGGACAGGGAAGAGACCCAGTACTTC | CASSPDREETQYF
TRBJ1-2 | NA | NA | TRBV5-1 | TGCGCCAGCAGCTTGGAGGGGACTTCCTATGGCTACACCTTC | CASSLEGTSYGYTF
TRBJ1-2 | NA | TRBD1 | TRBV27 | TGTGCCACCTCCATGGGGACAGGGTACTATGGCTACACCTTC | CATSMGTGYYGYTF
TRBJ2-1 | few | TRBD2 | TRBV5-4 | TGTGCCAGCAGCGTTAGCGGGGGGTTCTACAATGAGCAGTTCTTC | CASSVSGGFYNEQFF
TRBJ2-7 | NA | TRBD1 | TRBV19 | TGTGCCACCAGGGGGACCCAGGGTGGAAAGCAGTACTTC | CATRGTQGGKQYF
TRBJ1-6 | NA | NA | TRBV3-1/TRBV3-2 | TGTGCCAGCAGCCAGGCGGGCCTATATGGTTCACCCCTCCACTTT | CASSQAGLYGSPLHF
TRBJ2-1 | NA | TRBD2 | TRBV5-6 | TGTGCCAGCACCCGGGGGGGCCCCCACGGCAATGAGCAGTTCTTC | CASTRGGPHGNEQFF
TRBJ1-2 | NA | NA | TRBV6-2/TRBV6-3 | TGTGCCAGCAGTTACTCGCCGGGTATCAACTATGGCTACACCTTC | CASSYSPGINYGYTF
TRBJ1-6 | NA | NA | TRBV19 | TGTGCCACCTCGGGACGGGGAGGTTCACCCCTCCACTTT | CATSGRGGSPLHF
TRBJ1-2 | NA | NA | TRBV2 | TGTGCCAGCAGTGGACGCGGGCCGGCGGGCTACACCTTC | CASSGRGPAGYTF
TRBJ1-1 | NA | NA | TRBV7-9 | TGTGCCAGCAGCTTAGCGCGATCACGGCTGAACACTGAAGCTTTCTTT | CASSLARSRLNTEAFF
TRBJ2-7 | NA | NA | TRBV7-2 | TGTGCCAGCAGCCCTACCGACCCCTACGAGCAGTACTTC | CASSPTDPYEQYF
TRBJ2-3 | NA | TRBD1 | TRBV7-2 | TGTGCCAGCAGCCCTACGGGACAGGGGTACACAGATACGCAGTATTTT | CASSPTGQGYTDTQYF
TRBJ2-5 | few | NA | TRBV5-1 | TGCGCCAGCAGCTTGGGGGCGGTAGGGAAAGAGACCCAGTACTTC | CASSLGAVGKETQYF
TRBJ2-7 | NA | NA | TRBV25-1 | TGTGCCAGCAGTGAACAGGCCTCCTCCTACGAGCAGTACTTC | CASSEQASSYEQYF
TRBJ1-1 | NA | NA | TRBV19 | TGTGCCAGTAGTATAGATCGTGGCCCCTTGGCGGCTTTCTTT | CASSIDRGPLAAFF
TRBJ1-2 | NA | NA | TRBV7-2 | TGTGCCAGCAGCCCGACTTCAGGGTATGGCTACACCTTC | CASSPTSGYGYTF
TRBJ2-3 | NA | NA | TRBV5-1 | TGCGCCAGCAGCTTGATTCCCACAGATACGCAGTATTTT | CASSLIPTDTQYF
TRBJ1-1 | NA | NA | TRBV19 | TGTGCCAGTAGGCCCCCCGGGGCAGAGAACACTGAAGCTTTCTTT | CASRPPGAENTEAFF
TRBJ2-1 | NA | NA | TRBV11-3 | TGTGCCAGCAGCTTAAACCGGGGGTCGTACAATGAGCAGTTCTTC | CASSLNRGSYNEQFF
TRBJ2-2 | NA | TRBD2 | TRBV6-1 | TGTGCCAGCAGTGAAGTACCAGCGGGGGGATCAAACACCGGGGAGCTGTTTTTT | CASSEVPAGGSNTGELFF
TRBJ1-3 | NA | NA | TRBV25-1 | TGTGCCACCCCGGAGTCCTCGGCGAACACCATATATTTT | CATPESSANTIYF
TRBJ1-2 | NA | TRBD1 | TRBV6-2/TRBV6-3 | TGTGCCAGCAGTGGGACAGGGACCTATGGCTACACCTTC | CASSGTGTYGYTF
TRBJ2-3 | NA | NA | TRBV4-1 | TGCGCCAGCAGCCAAGGGGAAGGGGATACGCAGTATTTT | CASSQGEGDTQYF
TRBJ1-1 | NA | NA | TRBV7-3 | TGTGCCAGCAGCCCCCAAGGGGGGAACACTGAAGCTTTCTTT | CASSPQGGNTEAFF
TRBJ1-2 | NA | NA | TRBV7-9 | TGTGCCAGCAGCTTAAGAATCTATGGCTACACCTTC | CASSLRIYGYTF
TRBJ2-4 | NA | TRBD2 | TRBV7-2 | TGTGCCAGCAGCTTAACTAGCGGGAGTCAGGGAGCCAAAAACATTCAGTACTTC | CASSLTSGSQGAKNIQYF
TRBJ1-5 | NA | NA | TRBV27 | TGTGCCAGCAGAAAGGGATGGGGCAATCAGCCCCAGCATTTT | CASRKGWGNQPQHF
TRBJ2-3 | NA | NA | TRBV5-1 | TGCGCCAGCAGCTTTCTCACAGATACGCAGTATTTT | CASSFLTDTQYF
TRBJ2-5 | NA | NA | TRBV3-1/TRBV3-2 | TGTGCCAGCAGCCCCCTCCACGAGACCCAGTACTTC | CASSPLHETQYF
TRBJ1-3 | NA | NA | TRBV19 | TGTGCCAGTAGTCGGGGGACTGGAAACACCATATATTTT | CASSRGTGNTIYF
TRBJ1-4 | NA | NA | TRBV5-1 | TGCGCCAGCAGCTTGCAGGGAGGCGCTAATGAAAAACTGTTTTTT | CASSLQGGANEKLFF